These T cell receptor beta chains were read from a single sample in a study of T cell responses to AZD1222 COVID-19 vaccine. TCRdb's copy holds only in-frame clones and misses some; the assay was immunoSEQ multiplex PCR. The sample yields approximately 140,000 clones, more than 85% seen once. Sequencing used peripheral blood, obtained 28 days after the second AZD1222 dose. Every receptor here comes from an adult who received the AZD1222 COVID-19 vaccine. CDR3s include the opening cysteine and the closing phenylalanine or tryptophan. The D gene is left open where the match is weak.

v_gene	j_gene	d_gene	CDR3nt	CDR3aa
TRBV28	TRBJ2-7	.	TGTGCCAGCAGTCGGGGTAACGGCTACGAGCAGTACTTC	CASSRGNGYEQYF
TRBV6-6	TRBJ2-1	.	TGTGCCAGCAGTTACGGTCCAGGGGAGCAGTTCTTC	CASSYGPGEQFF
TRBV19	TRBJ1-4	.	TGTGCCAGTAGTATTGGCACAGGCCTAGCAACTAATGAAAAACTGTTTTTT	CASSIGTGLATNEKLFF
TRBV5-1	TRBJ1-5	.	TGCGCCAGCAGCTTGGACAGGGAGGGTCAGCCCCAGCATTTT	CASSLDREGQPQHF
TRBV12-3/TRBV12-4	TRBJ2-2	.	TGTGCCAGCAGCGTCACGAACACCGGGGAGCTGTTTTTT	CASSVTNTGELFF
TRBV29-1	TRBJ2-7	TRBD2	TGCAGCGTTGAGGGACTAGCGGGCTACGAGCAGTACTTC	CSVEGLAGYEQYF
TRBV27	TRBJ1-5	TRBD1	TGTGCCAGCAGTTTAACCCCGGGACAGACCAATCAGCCCCAGCATTTT	CASSLTPGQTNQPQHF
TRBV6-5	TRBJ2-7	.	TGTGCCAGCACCGAACGGGGGCGCGGAAGCGAGCAGTACTTC	CASTERGRGSEQYF
TRBV5-1	TRBJ2-4	.	TGCGCCAGCAGCTTGGAAGGTCGTAAGCCCAAAAACATTCAGTACTTC	CASSLEGRKPKNIQYF
TRBV5-4	TRBJ2-7	TRBD1	TGTGCCAGCAGCATCCGGGACAGTGAGCCCTACGAGCAGTACTTC	CASSIRDSEPYEQYF